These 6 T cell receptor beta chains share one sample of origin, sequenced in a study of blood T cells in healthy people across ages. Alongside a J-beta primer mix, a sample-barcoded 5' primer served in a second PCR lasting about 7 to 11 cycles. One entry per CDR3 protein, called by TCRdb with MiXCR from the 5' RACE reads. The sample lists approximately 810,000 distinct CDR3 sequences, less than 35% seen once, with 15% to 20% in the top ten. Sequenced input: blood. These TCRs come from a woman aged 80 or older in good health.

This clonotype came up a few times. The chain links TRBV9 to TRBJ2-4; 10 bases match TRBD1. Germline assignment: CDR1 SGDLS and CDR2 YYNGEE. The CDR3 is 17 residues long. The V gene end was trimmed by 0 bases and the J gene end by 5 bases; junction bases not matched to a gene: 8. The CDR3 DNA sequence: TGTGCCAGCAGCGTAGGGGACAGGGGCACCTATGAAAACATTCAGTACTTC. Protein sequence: CASSVGDRGTYENIQYF.

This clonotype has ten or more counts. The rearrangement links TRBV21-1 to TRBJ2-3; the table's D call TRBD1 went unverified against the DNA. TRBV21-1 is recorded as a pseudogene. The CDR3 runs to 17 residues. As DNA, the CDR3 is TGTGCCAGCAGCAAAGTGGCGGACAGGGGGGGAACAGATACGCAGTATTTT. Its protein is CASSKVADRGGTDTQYF.

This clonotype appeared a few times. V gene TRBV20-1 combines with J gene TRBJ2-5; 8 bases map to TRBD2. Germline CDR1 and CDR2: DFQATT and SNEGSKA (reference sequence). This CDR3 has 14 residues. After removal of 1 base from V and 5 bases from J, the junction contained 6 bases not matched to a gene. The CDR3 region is CSARVRGGPETQYF. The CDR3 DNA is TGCAGTGCTAGAGTCCGGGGGGGCCCGGAGACCCAGTACTTC.

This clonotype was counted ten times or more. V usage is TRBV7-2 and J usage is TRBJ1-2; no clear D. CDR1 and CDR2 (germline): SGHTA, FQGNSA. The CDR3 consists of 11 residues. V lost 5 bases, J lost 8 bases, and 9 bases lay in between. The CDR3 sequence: CASSVPWGYTF. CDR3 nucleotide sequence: TGTGCCAGCAGCGTCCCATGGGGCTACACCTTC.

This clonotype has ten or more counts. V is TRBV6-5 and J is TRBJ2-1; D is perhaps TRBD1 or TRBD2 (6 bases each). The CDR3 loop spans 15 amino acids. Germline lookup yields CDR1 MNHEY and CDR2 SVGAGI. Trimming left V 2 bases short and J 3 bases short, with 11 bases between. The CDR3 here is CASSYEGGDYNEQFF. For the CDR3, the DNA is TGTGCCAGCAGTTACGAGGGGGGCGACTACAATGAGCAGTTCTTC.

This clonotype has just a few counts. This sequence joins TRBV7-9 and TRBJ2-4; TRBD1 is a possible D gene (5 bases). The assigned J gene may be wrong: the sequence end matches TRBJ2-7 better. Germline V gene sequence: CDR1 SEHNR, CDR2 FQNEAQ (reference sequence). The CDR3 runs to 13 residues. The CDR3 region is CASSAKGFAEQYF. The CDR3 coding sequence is TGTGCCAGCAGCGCTAAGGGGTTTGCCGAGCAGTACTTC.